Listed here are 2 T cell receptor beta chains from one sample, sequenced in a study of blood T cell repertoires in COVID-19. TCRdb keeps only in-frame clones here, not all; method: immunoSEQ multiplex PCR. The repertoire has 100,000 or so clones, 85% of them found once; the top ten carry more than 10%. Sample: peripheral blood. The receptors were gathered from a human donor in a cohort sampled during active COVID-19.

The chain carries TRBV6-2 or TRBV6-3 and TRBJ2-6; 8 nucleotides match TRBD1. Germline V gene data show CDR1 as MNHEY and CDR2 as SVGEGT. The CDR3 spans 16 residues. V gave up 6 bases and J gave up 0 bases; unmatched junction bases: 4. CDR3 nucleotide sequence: TGTGCCAGCAGCATCAGGGGGCCCTCTGGGGCCAACGTCCTGACTTTC. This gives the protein CASSIRGPSGANVLTF.

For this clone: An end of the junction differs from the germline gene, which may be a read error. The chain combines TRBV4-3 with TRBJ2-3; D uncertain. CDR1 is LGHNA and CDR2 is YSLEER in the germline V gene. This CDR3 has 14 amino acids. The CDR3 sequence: CASSQGTDRVTQYF. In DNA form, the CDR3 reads TGCGCCAGCAGTCAAGGAACAGACCGTGTTACGCAGTATTTT.